The next 31 T cell receptor beta chains were all read from a single sample in a study of blood T cell repertoires in COVID-19. TCRdb's table, derived via immunoSEQ multiplex PCR, lists solely in-frame clones and lacks some. The sample carries around 66,000 clones, around 87% recorded once. Sequenced material: peripheral blood. The receptors were sampled from a man aged 55 to 70 with acute or convalescent COVID-19.

This clone was counted a few times. V and J are TRBV3-1 (or the pseudogene TRBV3-2) and TRBJ1-6, with D tentatively TRBD1 (5 bases). Trimming stripped 1 base from V and 9 bases from J, with 13 bases between. The germline gives CDR1 LGHDT, CDR2 YNNKEL (reference sequence). CDR3 size: 15 residues. This CDR3 reads CASSQAVGGGSPLHF. CDR3 in DNA: TGTGCCAGCAGCCAAGCTGTGGGGGGGGGTTCACCCCTCCACTTT.

The rearrangement uses TRBV5-1 and TRBJ2-7; D might be TRBD2 (5 bases). V was trimmed by 4 bases and J by 4 bases, leaving 9 bases between them. Germline V gene data show CDR1 as SGHRS and CDR2 as YFSETQ. The CDR3 length is 12 residues. CDR3 region: CASSLGEYEQYF. CDR3 in DNA: TGCGCCAGCAGCCTCGGGGAATACGAGCAGTACTTC.

V and J are TRBV9 and TRBJ2-1, with 7 bases fitting TRBD2. In germline, CDR1 is SGDLS, CDR2 YYNGEE. This CDR3 comprises 16 residues. The V gene end was trimmed by 3 bases and the J gene end by 3 bases; junction bases not matched to a gene: 9. Written as DNA, the CDR3 is TGTGCCAGCAGCGATCCCGATGGCGGGGGCTACAATGAGCAGTTCTTC. This codes for CASSDPDGGGYNEQFF.

A single count supports this clone. The chain employs TRBV6-2 or TRBV6-3 and TRBJ2-5; possibly TRBD2 for D (6 bases). Per the germline V gene, CDR1 is MNHEY and CDR2 is SVGEGT. Trimming stripped 5 bases from V and 5 bases from J, with 12 bases between. The CDR3 is 13 residues long. The CDR3 region has the DNA TGTGCCAGCAGTGGGACTCGGCTGGAGACCCAGTACTTC. Residues: CASSGTRLETQYF.

This clone was counted between two and nine times. The chain uses TRBV28 and TRBJ1-2; D remains ambiguous. Deletions cut 4 bases from V and 0 bases from J, with 15 bases between. Germline V CDR1 and CDR2: MDHEN, SYDVKM. This CDR3 contains 16 residues. As DNA, the CDR3 is TGTGCCAGCAGTTCCACACGCCTAGAGGCTAACTATGGCTACACCTTC. Encoded protein: CASSSTRLEANYGYTF.

V gene TRBV5-4 combines with J gene TRBJ1-2; D possibly corresponds to TRBD1 (5 bases). Trimming cost V 4 bases and J 2 bases, with 18 bases left between them. The CDR3 loop spans 16 amino acids. The germline gives CDR1 SGHNT, CDR2 YYREEE (reference sequence). CDR3 bases: TGTGCCAGCAGCCCCGGGACTTCCGGGGGAAACTATGGCTACACCTTC. Translation: CASSPGTSGGNYGYTF.

The chain links TRBV7-9 to TRBJ2-3; weak D call: TRBD2 (5 bases). V lost 4 bases, J lost 9 bases, and 14 bases lay in between. The CDR3 extends over 13 amino acids. Germline lookup yields CDR1 SEHNR and CDR2 FQNEAQ (reference sequence). The chain's CDR3 is CASSSGGTRTQYF. The CDR3 DNA is TGTGCCAGCAGCTCCGGCGGTACTAGGACGCAGTATTTT.

The rearrangement links TRBV30 to TRBJ1-4; no clear D. The CDR3 is 18 amino acids. V was pared by 1 base and J by 0 bases, with 18 bases between. Germline CDR1 and CDR2: GTSNPN and SVGIG (reference sequence). CDR3 bases: TGTGCCTGGAGTGGGAGAACCGACCGCGTTGCAACTAATGAAAAACTGTTTTTT. It yields the protein CAWSGRTDRVATNEKLFF.

Only a few counts were recorded for this clone. This sequence joins TRBV4-3 and TRBJ1-2; D may be TRBD1 (5 bases). This CDR3 contains 15 residues. Germline CDR1 is LGHNA and CDR2 is YSLEER. Deletions cut 0 bases from V and 3 bases from J, with 11 bases between. For the CDR3, the DNA is TGCGCCAGCAGCCAAGATAACGACAGATACTATGGCTACACCTTC. It translates to CASSQDNDRYYGYTF.

V is TRBV18 and J is TRBJ2-5; D perhaps matches TRBD1 (6 bases). The germline V gene has CDR1 KGHSH and CDR2 LQKENI. V lost 3 bases, J lost 4 bases, and 12 bases lay in between. The CDR3 loop spans 14 amino acids. Here the CDR3 DNA reads TGTGCCAGCTCACCCTCGATAGGGGGAGAGACCCAGTACTTC. Its protein is CASSPSIGGETQYF.

The rearrangement links TRBV6-5 to TRBJ1-5; 7 bases fit TRBD1. This CDR3 has 14 amino acids. V was pared by 5 bases and J by 4 bases, with 5 bases of the junction left unmatched. Germline CDR1 MNHEY, CDR2 SVGAGI. Here the CDR3 DNA reads TGTGCCAGCAGTATAGACAGGGCTAATCAGCCCCAGCATTTT. This encodes CASSIDRANQPQHF.

The chain uses TRBV19 and TRBJ1-1; maybe TRBD1 (5 bases). Trimming shortened V by 5 bases and J by 1 base, and 11 bases separated the two germline ends. The CDR3 contains 14 residues. The germline CDR1 and CDR2 sequences are LNHDA and SQIVND (reference sequence). The CDR3 is CASSPNRRNTEAFF. The CDR3 bases are TGTGCCAGTAGTCCAAACAGGAGGAACACTGAAGCTTTCTTT. Filled out from reference TRBV19 and TRBJ1-1, the complete variable domain reads DGGITQSPKYLFRKEGQNVTLSCEQNLNHDAMYWYRQDPGQGLRLIYYSQIVNDFQKGDIAEGYSVSREKKESFPLTVTSAQKNPTAFYLCASSPNRRNTEAFFGQGTRLTVV.

The gene calls are TRBV5-1 and TRBJ2-5; 8 bases fit TRBD2. CDR1 and CDR2 from the germline V gene are SGHRS and YFSETQ. J gave up 5 bases and V 4 bases, and 7 bases lay outside the gene matches. This CDR3 comprises 14 residues. The CDR3 nucleotides read TGCGCCAGCAGCCAGCAGGGCGGGGGGGAGACCCAGTACTTC. Its translation: CASSQQGGGETQYF.

The rearrangement links TRBV5-4 to TRBJ1-1, with no clear D. V was shortened by 5 bases and J by 2 bases, with 10 bases between the two germline ends. This CDR3 has 13 amino acids. Germline V gene data show CDR1 as SGHNT and CDR2 as YYREEE (reference sequence). This CDR3 is CASRTVPNTEAFF. The CDR3 DNA reads as TGTGCCAGCAGAACTGTCCCCAACACTGAAGCTTTCTTT.

Here the CDR3 reads CASSDRRTPRDTGELFF. In DNA, the CDR3 is TGTGCCAGCAGCGATCGTAGGACACCCCGGGACACCGGGGAGCTGTTTTTT. This chain links TRBV9 with TRBJ2-2; a possible D gene is TRBD1 (5 bases). The CDR3 sequence is 17 residues long. Germline assignment: CDR1 SGDLS and CDR2 YYNGEE. The germline V and J ends were trimmed by 3 bases and 3 bases, with 18 bases remaining between them.

This chain uses TRBV9 with TRBJ1-1; TRBD1 agrees at 8 bases. CDR3 length: 13 residues. The trim removed 4 bases at V and 6 bases at J, leaving 5 bases unmatched. Germline V gene sequence: CDR1 SGDLS, CDR2 YYNGEE. As DNA, the CDR3 is TGTGCCAGCAGCTCAGGGGGCGACGCTGAAGCTTTCTTT. This sequence encodes CASSSGGDAEAFF.

The DNA of the CDR3 is TGTGCCAGCAGTTACCGGGACAGGGACAATCAGCCCCAGCATTTT. It yields the protein CASSYRDRDNQPQHF. This chain connects TRBV6-2 or TRBV6-3 to TRBJ1-5; 9 positions agree with TRBD1. V dropped 2 bases and J dropped 3; count of bases not matched to a gene: 2. Germline V gene lookup returns CDR1 MNHEY and CDR2 SVGEGT. This CDR3 spans 15 amino acids.

As concerns this clone: The same CDR3 also results from other DNA sequences found in this sample. V and J are TRBV27 and TRBJ2-1; tentative D call: TRBD1 (6 bases). CDR3 length equals 16 residues. Trimming pared 4 bases from V and 3 bases from J, leaving 16 bases between. Germline lookup yields CDR1 MNHEY and CDR2 SMNVEV (reference sequence). The CDR3 reads CASSSEGDRGYNEQFF. DNA for the CDR3: TGTGCCAGCAGTTCAGAGGGGGACCGGGGCTACAATGAGCAGTTCTTC.

J is TRBJ2-1 and V is TRBV10-3; a weak D match, TRBD2 (7 bases). This CDR3 is built from 15 residues. The germline V and J ends were trimmed by 3 bases and 6 bases, with 15 bases remaining between them. Germline V gene data show CDR1 as ENHRY and CDR2 as SYGVKD. The CDR3 DNA follows: TGTGCCATCAGTGAACGTCAGGGAGGGGGCAATGAGCAGTTCTTC. Translation: CAISERQGGGNEQFF.

This chain links TRBV6-6 with TRBJ1-5; 7 nucleotides agree with TRBD1. The J segment lost 6 bases and the V segment lost 0 bases, leaving 5 bases of the junction unmatched. Germline CDR1 reads MNHNY; CDR2 reads SVGAGI (reference sequence). This CDR3 is 15 amino acids long. The CDR3 sequence is CASSYSGGGSQPQHF. CDR3 DNA: TGTGCCAGCAGTTACTCAGGAGGGGGCAGTCAGCCCCAGCATTTT.

As to this clone: No DNA is shown, since the ends of the CDR3 on it are uncertain; the CDR3 is the one TCRdb lists. The chain has TRBV6-2 or TRBV6-3 and TRBJ2-7; TRBD2 was called by the table and not checked on the DNA. Looked up from germline, CDR1 is MNHEY and CDR2 is SVGEGT. A total of 14 residues make up the CDR3, ends included. CDR3 region: CVSSSSVAWYEQYF.

The chain carries TRBV27 and TRBJ1-2, with 7 bases identical to TRBD1. CDR1 is MNHEY and CDR2 is SMNVEV in the germline V gene (reference sequence). CDR3 size: 16 residues. The ends lost 5 bases at V and 5 bases at J; junction bases unmatched: 14. The CDR3 here is CASSPPPGRGVYGYTF. For the CDR3, the DNA is TGTGCCAGCAGTCCCCCTCCGGGCAGGGGGGTTTATGGCTACACCTTC.

The chain recombines TRBV11-2 with TRBJ2-7, with 9 bases fitting TRBD2. Germline CDR1 SGHAT, CDR2 FQNNGV. CDR3 length equals 15 residues. V lost 2 bases and J lost 7; bases outside the gene matches: 9. The CDR3 coding sequence is TGTGCCAGCAGCTTATTATTTAGCGGGGGTTCTGAGCAGTACTTC. It codes for CASSLLFSGGSEQYF.

The CDR3 nucleotides read TGTGCCACCAGTGACCTGACGGGGGTTGGGTTGTATTGCTACACCTTC. This encodes CATSDLTGVGLYCYTF. This chain connects TRBV24-1 to TRBJ1-2; D may be TRBD1 (5 bases). CDR1 KGHDR and CDR2 SFDVKD come from the germline V gene. V was clipped by 4 bases and J by 9 bases, with 23 bases between them. This CDR3 region has 16 residues.

This chain connects TRBV14 to TRBJ1-1; possible D gene TRBD1, 5 bases. Trimming left V 1 base short and J 7 bases short, with 13 bases between. The germline V gene encodes CDR1 SGHDN and CDR2 FVKESK. This CDR3 has 14 residues. CDR3 in amino acids: CASSQVGRVVEAFF. The CDR3, as DNA: TGTGCCAGCAGCCAAGTGGGCAGGGTAGTTGAAGCTTTCTTT.

Here the CDR3 DNA reads TGTGCCAGCGGCGGCGACTCTGGGGCCAACGTCCTGACTTTC. Protein sequence: CASGGDSGANVLTF. This chain uses TRBV5-6 with TRBJ2-6; D gene unclear. The CDR3 covers 14 residues. Germline CDR1 is SGHDT and CDR2 is YYEEEE. V was clipped by 7 bases and J by 0 bases, with 8 bases between them.

This clone was counted a few times. This sequence joins TRBV9 and TRBJ2-7; 7 bases agree with TRBD1. Germline V gives CDR1 SGDLS, CDR2 YYNGEE. V trimming: 4 bases; J trimming: 0 bases; junction bases outside the gene matches: 4. The CDR3 loop spans 14 amino acids. CDR3 amino acids: CASSPRDSSYEQYF. The CDR3 DNA is TGTGCCAGCAGCCCCCGGGACAGCTCCTACGAGCAGTACTTC.

The CDR3 DNA reads TGTGCCACCAGCAGAACAGGGGATGGCCCCCAGCATTTT. Its protein product is CATSRTGDGPQHF. The chain uses TRBV15 and TRBJ1-5; 7 positions agree with TRBD1. The CDR3 contains 13 residues. V lost 2 bases and J lost 10; bases outside the gene matches: 5. CDR1 is LNHNV and CDR2 is YYDKDF in the germline V gene (reference sequence).

The chain is built from TRBV7-2 and TRBJ1-3, with D unclear. Germline V lookup: CDR1 SGHTA, CDR2 FQGNSA. The CDR3 has 14 amino acids. V dropped 2 bases and J dropped 0 bases, with 5 bases sitting between them. The CDR3 region has the DNA TGTGCCAGCAGCTTATACAGCTCTGGAAACACCATATATTTT. Translation: CASSLYSSGNTIYF.

J is TRBJ2-4 and V is TRBV19, with 8 positions matching TRBD2. J gave up 1 base and V 0 bases, and 20 bases lay outside the gene matches. Germline V gene sequence: CDR1 LNHDA, CDR2 SQIVND (reference sequence). The CDR3 consists of 22 residues. DNA for the CDR3: TGTGCCAGTAGTATAGAGTATTTGGGAACTAGCGGCTCCTCGGGGGCCAAAAACATTCAGTACTTC. It codes for CASSIEYLGTSGSSGAKNIQYF.

This rearrangement joins TRBV28 to TRBJ1-1; TRBD1 aligns across 8 bases. Germline V CDR1 and CDR2: MDHEN, SYDVKM. The CDR3 contains 15 residues. With 4 bases clipped from V and 1 base from J, the junction kept 5 bases outside the gene matches. CDR3 amino acids: CASSSDRVGNTEAFF. The CDR3 DNA follows: TGTGCCAGCAGTTCGGACAGGGTGGGGAACACTGAAGCTTTCTTT.